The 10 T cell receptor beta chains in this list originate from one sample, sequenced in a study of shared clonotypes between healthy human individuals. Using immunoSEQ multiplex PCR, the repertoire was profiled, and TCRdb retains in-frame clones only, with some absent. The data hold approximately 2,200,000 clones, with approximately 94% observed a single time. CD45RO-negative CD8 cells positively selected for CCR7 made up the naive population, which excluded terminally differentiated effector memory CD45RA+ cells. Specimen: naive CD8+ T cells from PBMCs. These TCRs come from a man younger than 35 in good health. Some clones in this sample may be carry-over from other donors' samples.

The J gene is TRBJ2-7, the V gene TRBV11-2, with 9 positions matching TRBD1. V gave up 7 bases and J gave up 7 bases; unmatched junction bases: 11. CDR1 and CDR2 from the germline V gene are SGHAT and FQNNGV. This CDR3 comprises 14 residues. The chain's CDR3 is CASNQPGQGGEQYF. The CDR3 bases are TGTGCCAGCAACCAACCGGGACAGGGTGGAGAGCAGTACTTC.

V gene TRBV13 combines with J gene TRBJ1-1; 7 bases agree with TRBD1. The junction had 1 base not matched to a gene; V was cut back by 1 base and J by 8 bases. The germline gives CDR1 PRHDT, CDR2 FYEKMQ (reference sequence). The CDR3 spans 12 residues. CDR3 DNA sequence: TGTGCCAGCAGCTTAGTCAGGGGGGAAGCTTTCTTT. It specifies CASSLVRGEAFF.

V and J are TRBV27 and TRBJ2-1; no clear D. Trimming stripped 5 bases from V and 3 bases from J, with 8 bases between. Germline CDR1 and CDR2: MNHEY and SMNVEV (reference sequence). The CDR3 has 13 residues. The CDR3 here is CASSPILYNEQFF. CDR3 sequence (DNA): TGTGCCAGCAGTCCTATACTCTACAATGAGCAGTTCTTC.

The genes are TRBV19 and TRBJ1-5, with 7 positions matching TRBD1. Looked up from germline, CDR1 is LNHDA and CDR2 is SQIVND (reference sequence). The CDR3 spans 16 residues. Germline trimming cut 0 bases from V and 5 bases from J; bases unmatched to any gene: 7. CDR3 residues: CASSIEDRQWDQPQHF. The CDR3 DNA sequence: TGTGCCAGTAGTATAGAGGACAGGCAGTGGGATCAGCCCCAGCATTTT.

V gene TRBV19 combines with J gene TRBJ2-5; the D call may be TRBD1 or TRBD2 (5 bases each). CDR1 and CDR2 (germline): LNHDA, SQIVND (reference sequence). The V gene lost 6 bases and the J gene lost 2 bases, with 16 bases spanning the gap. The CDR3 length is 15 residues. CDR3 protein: CASSNKPGPQETQYF. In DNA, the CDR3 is TGTGCCAGTAGCAATAAGCCGGGACCGCAAGAGACCCAGTACTTC.

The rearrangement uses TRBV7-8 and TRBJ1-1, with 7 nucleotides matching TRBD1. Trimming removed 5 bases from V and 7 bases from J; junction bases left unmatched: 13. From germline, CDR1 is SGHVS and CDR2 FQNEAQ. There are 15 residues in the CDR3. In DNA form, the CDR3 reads TGTGCCAGCAGCCGCAATAGGACAGGCTACATTGAAGCTTTCTTT. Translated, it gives CASSRNRTGYIEAFF. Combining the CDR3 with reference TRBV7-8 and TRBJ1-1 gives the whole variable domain GAGVSQSPRYKVAKRGQDVALRCDPISGHVSLFWYQQALGQGPEFLTYFQNEAQLDKSGLPSDRFFAERPEGSVSTLKIQRTQQEDSAVYLCASSRNRTGYIEAFFGQGTRLTVV.

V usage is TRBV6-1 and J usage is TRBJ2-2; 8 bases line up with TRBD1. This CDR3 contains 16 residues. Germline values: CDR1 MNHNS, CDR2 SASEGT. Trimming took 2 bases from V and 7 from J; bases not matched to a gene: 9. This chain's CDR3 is CASSEKAGGNNGELFF. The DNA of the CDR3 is TGTGCCAGCAGTGAAAAGGCAGGGGGCAATAACGGGGAGCTGTTTTTT.

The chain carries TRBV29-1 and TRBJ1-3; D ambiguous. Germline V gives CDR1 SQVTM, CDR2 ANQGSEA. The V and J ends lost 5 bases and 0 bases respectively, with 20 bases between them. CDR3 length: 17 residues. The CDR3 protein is CSVLTWVPTPSGNTIYF. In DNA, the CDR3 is TGCAGCGTTCTCACTTGGGTACCTACCCCCTCTGGAAACACCATATATTTT.

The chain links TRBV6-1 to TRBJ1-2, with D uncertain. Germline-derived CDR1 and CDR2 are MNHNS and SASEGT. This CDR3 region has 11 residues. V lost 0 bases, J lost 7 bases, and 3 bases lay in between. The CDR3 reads CASSEAAGYTF. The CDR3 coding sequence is TGTGCCAGCAGTGAAGCGGCTGGCTACACCTTC.

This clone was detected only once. CDR3 region: CASSQELMGLNTEAFF. The CDR3 bases are TGCGCCAGCAGCCAAGAGCTGATGGGGCTGAACACTGAAGCTTTCTTT. J is TRBJ1-1 and V is TRBV4-3; D is perhaps TRBD1 (5 bases). The CDR3 covers 16 residues. CDR1 and CDR2 from the germline V gene are LGHNA and YSLEER. V was pared by 0 bases and J by 0 bases, with 11 bases between.